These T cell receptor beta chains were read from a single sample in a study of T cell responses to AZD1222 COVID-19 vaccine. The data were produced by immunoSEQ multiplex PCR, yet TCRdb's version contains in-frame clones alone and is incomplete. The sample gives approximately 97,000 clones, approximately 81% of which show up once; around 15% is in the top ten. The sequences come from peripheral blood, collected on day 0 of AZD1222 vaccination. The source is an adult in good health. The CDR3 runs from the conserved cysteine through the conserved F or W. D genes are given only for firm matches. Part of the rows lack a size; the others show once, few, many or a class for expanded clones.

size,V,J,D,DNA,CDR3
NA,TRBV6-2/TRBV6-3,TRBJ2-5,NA,TGTGCCAGCAGTCCCAACCCAGGGGAGACCCAGTACTTC,CASSPNPGETQYF
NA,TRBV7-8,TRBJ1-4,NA,TGTGCCAGCAGCTTTGAGGGGTTCTCCACTAATGAAAAACTGTTTTTT,CASSFEGFSTNEKLFF
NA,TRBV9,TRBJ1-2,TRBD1,TGTGCCAGCAGGGGGGGACAGTATGGCTACACCTTC,CASRGGQYGYTF
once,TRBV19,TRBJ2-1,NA,TGTGCCAGTAGTGCGTATAGCGCGATCAGTGAGCAGTTCTTC,CASSAYSAISEQFF
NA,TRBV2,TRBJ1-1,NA,TGTGCCAGCAGGGGGGACGGGAACACTGAAGCTTTCTTT,CASRGDGNTEAFF
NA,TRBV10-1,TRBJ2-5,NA,TGCGCCAGCAGTGTGGCAGGGAAGGAGACCCAGTACTTC,CASSVAGKETQYF
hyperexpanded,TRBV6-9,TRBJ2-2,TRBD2,TGTGCCAGCAGTTACCCCGGGACTAGCGGGAGGCCTCCGAACACCGGGGAGCTGTTTTTT,CASSYPGTSGRPPNTGELFF
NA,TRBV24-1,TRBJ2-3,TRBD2,TGTGCCACCAGTGATTTTAGCGGGGGGGCCCCAGATACGCAGTATTTT,CATSDFSGGAPDTQYF
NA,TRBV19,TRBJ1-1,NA,TGTGCCAGTAGTTTTTGGGCTGAAGCTTTCTTT,CASSFWAEAFF
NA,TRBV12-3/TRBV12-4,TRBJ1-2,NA,TGTGCCAGCAGCTCGGCCCCCCGGTATGGCTACACCTTC,CASSSAPRYGYTF
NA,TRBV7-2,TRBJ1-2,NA,TGTGCCAGCAGCTTAAGTCAGCGTGGCTACACCTTC,CASSLSQRGYTF
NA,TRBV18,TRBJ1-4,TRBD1,TGTGCCAGCTCACCGGGACAGATTAATGAAAAACTGTTTTTT,CASSPGQINEKLFF
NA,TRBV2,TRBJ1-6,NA,TGTGCCAGCGGCAGGGCAGATAATTCACCCCTCCACTTT,CASGRADNSPLHF
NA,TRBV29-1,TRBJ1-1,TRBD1,TGCAGCCTCACCCATCGCACCGGACAGGACACTGAAGCTTTCTTT,CSLTHRTGQDTEAFF
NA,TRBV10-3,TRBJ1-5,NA,TGTGCCATAAGCTCCTTGGGTCAGCCCCAGCATTTT,CAISSLGQPQHF
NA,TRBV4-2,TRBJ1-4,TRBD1,TGTGCCAGCAGCCAGGCCAAACAAGGGACAGGGGGTGAAAAACTGTTTTTT,CASSQAKQGTGGEKLFF
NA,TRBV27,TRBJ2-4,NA,TGTGCCAGCAGTGATATTGGGTCCAAAAACATTCAGTACTTC,CASSDIGSKNIQYF
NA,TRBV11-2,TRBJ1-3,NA,TGTGCCAGCAGCTTTACGGGAAACACCATATATTTT,CASSFTGNTIYF
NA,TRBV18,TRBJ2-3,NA,TGTGCCAGTAGTGAGAGCACAGATACGCAGTATTTT,CASSESTDTQYF
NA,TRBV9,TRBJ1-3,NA,TGTGCCAGCAGCGTAGATTGGGACTCTGGAAACACCATATATTTT,CASSVDWDSGNTIYF
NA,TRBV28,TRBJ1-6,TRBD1,TGTGCCAGCAGTTCCCATGAGGGACAGGGGGGGAATTCACCCCTCCACTTT,CASSSHEGQGGNSPLHF
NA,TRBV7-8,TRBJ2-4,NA,TGTGCCAGCAGCTCGGGGGCCAAAAACATTCAGTACTTC,CASSSGAKNIQYF
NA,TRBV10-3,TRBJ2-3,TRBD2,TGTGCCATCAGTGAGCTTAAGCGGGAGAGGGGGGATACGCAGTATTTT,CAISELKRERGDTQYF
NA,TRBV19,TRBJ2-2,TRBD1,TGTGCCAGTAGTACGGACAGGGTGAACACCGGGGAGCTGTTTTTT,CASSTDRVNTGELFF
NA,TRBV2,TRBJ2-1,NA,TGTGCCAGCAGTGTTAGTACGAATGAGCAGTTCTTC,CASSVSTNEQFF
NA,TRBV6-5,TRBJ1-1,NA,TGTGCCAGCAGTTACTCGGCAGGGTCAAACACTGAAGCTTTCTTT,CASSYSAGSNTEAFF
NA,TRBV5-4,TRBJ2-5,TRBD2,TGTGCCAGCAGTCGGGGACTAGCGGCGCGCCAAGAGACCCAGTACTTC,CASSRGLAARQETQYF
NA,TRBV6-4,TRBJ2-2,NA,TGTGCCAGCAAAGGGGGATTGAACACCGGGGAGCTGTTTTTT,CASKGGLNTGELFF
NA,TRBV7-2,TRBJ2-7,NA,TGTGCCAGCAGCTTAAGCCCGGCCAGTACGGCCTACGAGCAGTACTTC,CASSLSPASTAYEQYF
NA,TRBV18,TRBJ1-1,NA,TGTGCCAGCTCACCAGAGGGAGGGGGAGCTTTCTTT,CASSPEGGGAFF
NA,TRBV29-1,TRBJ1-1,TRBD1,TGCAGCGCCCGGACAGGGATGATGGCTGAAGCTTTCTTT,CSARTGMMAEAFF
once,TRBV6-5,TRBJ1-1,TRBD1,TGTGCCAGCAGTTACTCGGGCAGGGGGATTGAAGCTTTCTTT,CASSYSGRGIEAFF
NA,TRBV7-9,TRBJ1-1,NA,TGTGCCAGCAGCGCAAATGCCGGGAACACTGAAGCTTTCTTT,CASSANAGNTEAFF
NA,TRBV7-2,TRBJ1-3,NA,TGTGCCAGCAGCTTAATAGGCTTCGGAAACACCATATATTTT,CASSLIGFGNTIYF
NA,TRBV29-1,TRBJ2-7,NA,TGCAGCGTTGAGGGTGCTGGGAGTGACGAGCAGTACTTC,CSVEGAGSDEQYF
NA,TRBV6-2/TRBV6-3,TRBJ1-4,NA,TGTGCCAGCAGTCAGAACAGCGGAAGAATGAAAAAACTGTTTTTT,CASSQNSGRMKKLFF
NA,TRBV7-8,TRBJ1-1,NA,TGTGCCAGCAGCTTAGGGACCTCGAACACTGAAGCTTTCTTT,CASSLGTSNTEAFF
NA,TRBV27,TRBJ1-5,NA,TGTGCCAGCAGCTTTAACAGGGATCAGCCCCAGCATTTT,CASSFNRDQPQHF
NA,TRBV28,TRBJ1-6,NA,TGTGCCAGCAGTTTAATGGGCTCCTATAATTCACCCCTCCACTTT,CASSLMGSYNSPLHF
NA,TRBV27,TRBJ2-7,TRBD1,TGTGCCAGCAGTGCTATTGGACAGGGGTTAACCTACGAGCAGTACTTC,CASSAIGQGLTYEQYF
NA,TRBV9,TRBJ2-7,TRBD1,TGTGCCAGCAGCGTGGGGGGACAGGAGTCCTACGAGCAGTACTTC,CASSVGGQESYEQYF
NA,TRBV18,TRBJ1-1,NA,TGTGCCAGCTCACCACCGATGACGGACACTGAAGCTTTCTTT,CASSPPMTDTEAFF
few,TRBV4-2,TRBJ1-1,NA,TGTGCCAGCAGCCAGTACTTCTCAGCGGACACTGAAGCTTTCTTT,CASSQYFSADTEAFF
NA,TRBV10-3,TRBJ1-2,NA,TGTGCCATCAGTGAGTCGGCGGATAACTATGGCTACACCTTC,CAISESADNYGYTF
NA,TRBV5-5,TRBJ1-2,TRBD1,TGTGCCAGCAGGCGGATGACAGGGGGCTTGGCTGGCTACACCTTC,CASRRMTGGLAGYTF
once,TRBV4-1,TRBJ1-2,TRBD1,TGCGCCAGCAGCCGCCCACCGACGGGACAGTCAAGGGGCTATGGCTACACCTTC,CASSRPPTGQSRGYGYTF
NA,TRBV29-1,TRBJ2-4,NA,TGCAGCGTTGAAACCGGGACGGCAAACATTCAGTACTTC,CSVETGTANIQYF
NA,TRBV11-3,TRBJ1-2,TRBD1,TGTGCCAGCAGCTCGCCAAGGACAGGGGATAACTATGGCTACACCTTC,CASSSPRTGDNYGYTF
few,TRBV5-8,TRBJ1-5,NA,TGTGCCAGCAGCCGAAGGGGATCTAGCAATCAGCCCCAGCATTTT,CASSRRGSSNQPQHF
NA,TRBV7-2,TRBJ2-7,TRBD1,TGTGCCAGCAGCTTAGCATCGGCAGGGGGCGCCAGCTCCTACGAGCAGTACTTC,CASSLASAGGASSYEQYF
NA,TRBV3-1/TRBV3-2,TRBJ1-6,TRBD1,TGTGCCAGCAGCCATCGGAAGACAGGGAATTCACCCCTCCACTTT,CASSHRKTGNSPLHF
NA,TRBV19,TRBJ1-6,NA,TGTGCCAGTAGTATAAAAAGCTCCAACTCACCCCTCCACTTT,CASSIKSSNSPLHF
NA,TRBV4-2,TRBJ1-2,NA,TGTGCCAGCGGAGAACAGGGAAGCTACACCTTC,CASGEQGSYTF
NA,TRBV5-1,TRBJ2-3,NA,TGCGCCAGTTGGACGGCCTCAAGCACAGATACGCAGTATTTT,CASWTASSTDTQYF